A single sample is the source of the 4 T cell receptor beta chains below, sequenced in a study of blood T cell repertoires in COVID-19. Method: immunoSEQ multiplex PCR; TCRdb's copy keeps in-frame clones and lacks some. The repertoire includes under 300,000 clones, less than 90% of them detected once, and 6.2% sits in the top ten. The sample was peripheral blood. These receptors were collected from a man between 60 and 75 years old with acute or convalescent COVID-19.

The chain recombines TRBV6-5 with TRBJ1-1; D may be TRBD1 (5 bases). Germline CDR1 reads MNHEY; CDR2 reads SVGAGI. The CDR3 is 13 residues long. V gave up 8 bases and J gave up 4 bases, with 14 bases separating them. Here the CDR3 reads CASGPGGGTEAFF. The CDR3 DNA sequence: TGTGCCAGCGGACCGGGCGGGGGCACTGAAGCTTTCTTT.

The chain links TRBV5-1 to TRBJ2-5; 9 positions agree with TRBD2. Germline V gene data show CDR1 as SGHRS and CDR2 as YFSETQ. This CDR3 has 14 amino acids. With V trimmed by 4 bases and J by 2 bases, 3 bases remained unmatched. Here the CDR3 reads CASSAGLAQETQYF. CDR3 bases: TGCGCCAGCAGCGCCGGACTAGCGCAAGAGACCCAGTACTTC.

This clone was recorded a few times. This CDR3 reads CASSRDRLHGYTF. CDR3 nucleotides: TGTGCCAGCAGCCGGGACAGACTTCATGGCTACACCTTC. J is TRBJ1-2 and V is TRBV11-3, with 7 bases aligning to TRBD1. Trimming cost V 5 bases and J 6 bases; bases outside gene matches: 6. Germline lookup yields CDR1 SGHNT and CDR2 YENEEA. The CDR3 consists of 13 residues.

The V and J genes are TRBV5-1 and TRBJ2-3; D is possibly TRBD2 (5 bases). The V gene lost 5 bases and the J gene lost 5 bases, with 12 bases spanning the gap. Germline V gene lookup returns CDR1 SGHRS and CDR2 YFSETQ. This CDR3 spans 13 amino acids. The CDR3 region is CASRVGRGDTQYF. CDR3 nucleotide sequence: TGCGCCAGCAGGGTTGGACGGGGAGATACGCAGTATTTT.